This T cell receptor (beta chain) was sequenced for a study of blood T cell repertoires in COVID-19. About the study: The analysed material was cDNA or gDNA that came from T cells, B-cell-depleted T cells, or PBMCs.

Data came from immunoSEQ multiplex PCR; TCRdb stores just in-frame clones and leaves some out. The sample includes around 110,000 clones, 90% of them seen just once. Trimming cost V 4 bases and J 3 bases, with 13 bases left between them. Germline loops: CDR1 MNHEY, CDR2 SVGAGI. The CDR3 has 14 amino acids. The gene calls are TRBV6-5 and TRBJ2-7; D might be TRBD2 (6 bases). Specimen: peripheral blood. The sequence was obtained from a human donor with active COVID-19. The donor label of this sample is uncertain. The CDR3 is CASSSPGGRYEQYF. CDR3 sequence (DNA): TGTGCCAGCAGTTCACCCGGGGGTCGCTACGAGCAGTACTTC.